One sample yielded the 6 T cell receptor beta chains listed below, sequenced in a study of long-term antiretroviral therapy in people with HIV. The assay, immunoSEQ v3.0, was run at survey level. Using immunoSEQ multiplex PCR, the repertoire was profiled, and TCRdb retains in-frame clones only, with some absent. This sample carries some 30,000 clones, less than 90% of them seen once, and the ten largest clones take about 0.93%. The starting material was unsorted PBMCs, obtained 2 years after starting antiretroviral therapy. These receptors came from a middle-aged man with HIV.

The chain combines TRBV7-9 with TRBJ2-1; possible D gene TRBD1, 5 bases. Deletions cut 6 bases from V and 7 bases from J, with 13 bases between. Germline CDR1 and CDR2: SEHNR and FQNEAQ (reference sequence). The CDR3 runs 13 residues. CDR3 amino acids: CASRLVRGNEQFF. In nucleotides, the CDR3 is TGTGCCAGCAGGCTTGTTAGGGGTAATGAGCAGTTCTTC.

The chain is built from TRBV30 and TRBJ1-5, with TRBD1 as a possible D gene (5 bases). CDR1 GTSNPN and CDR2 SVGIG come from the germline V gene (reference sequence). V gave up 4 bases and J gave up 7 bases, with 17 bases separating them. CDR3 size: 14 residues. CDR3 sequence (DNA): TGTGCCTGGAACCGAAAAAGGGAGGGGCAGCCCCAGCATTTT. Its translation: CAWNRKREGQPQHF. The full variable domain, rest sourced from reference TRBV30 and TRBJ1-5, is SQTIHQWPATLVQPVGSPLSLECTVEGTSNPNLYWYRQAAGRGLQLLFYSVGIGQISSEVPQNLSASRPQDRQFILSSKKLLLSDSGFYLCAWNRKREGQPQHFGDGTRLSIL.

This clone was seen just once. The V call is TRBV5-5, the J call TRBJ1-2, with 7 positions matching TRBD1. CDR1 SGHKS and CDR2 YYEKEE come from the germline V gene (reference sequence). CDR3 length: 15 amino acids. V dropped 0 bases and J dropped 8; count of bases not matched to a gene: 10. CDR3 in amino acids: CASSLAWTGTSGYTF. CDR3 DNA: TGTGCCAGCAGCTTGGCCTGGACAGGCACCTCGGGCTACACCTTC.

About this clone itself: It is likely a read error, because the conserved phenylalanine at the end of the CDR3 is missing. The DNA is left out, because the CDR3 cannot be placed on it with certainty; the CDR3 is given as TCRdb lists it. The V gene is TRBV28, the J gene TRBJ1-4. The CDR3 region is 13 residues in length, termini included. Looked up from germline, CDR1 is MDHEN and CDR2 is SYDVKM. This CDR3 is CASSPILAGAHFY.

Only one count was recorded for this clone. The chain links TRBV30 to TRBJ1-4; D remains unclear. Trimming took off 1 base at V and 4 bases at J, with 7 bases between the two ends. The CDR3 totals 13 residues. Looked up from germline, CDR1 is GTSNPN and CDR2 is SVGIG (reference sequence). CDR3 DNA sequence: TGTGCCTGGAGTGCGAACAGTAATGAAAAACTGTTTTTT. Its protein product is CAWSANSNEKLFF.

The chain has TRBV4-3 and TRBJ2-7; 10 bases line up with TRBD1. J gave up 5 bases and V 6 bases, and 13 bases lay outside the gene matches. CDR1 is LGHNA and CDR2 is YSLEER in the germline V gene. The CDR3 is 16 amino acids. CDR3 in amino acids: CASRQKHGTGAHEQYF. CDR3 coding DNA: TGCGCCAGCAGACAAAAGCACGGGACAGGGGCACACGAGCAGTACTTC.